These 3 T cell receptor beta chains were sequenced from one sample in a study of CD8 T cells in ankylosing spondylitis. Study-level findings and limits: Typical of ankylosing spondylitis blood, it appeared, was a TCR beta motif of eight highly homologous variants.

Their antigen targets remain unknown. One entry per CDR3 protein, called by TCRdb with MiXCR from the 5' RACE reads. The sample includes around 890,000 distinct CDR3 sequences, 12% of them seen just once. Specimen: blood, either unsorted or a sorted T cell fraction (not recorded which). The receptors stem from a male donor with ankylosing spondylitis.

This clonotype was found many times. The gene calls are TRBV28 and TRBJ1-5; D may be TRBD1 (6 bases). The CDR3 is 15 residues long. Germline V gives CDR1 MDHEN, CDR2 SYDVKM. Trimming pared 5 bases from V and 7 bases from J, leaving 18 bases between. The CDR3 nucleotides are TGTGCCAGCAGTCCAGATTCAGGGGCAGGGCAGCCCCAGCATTTT. This codes for CASSPDSGAGQPQHF.

A few counts support this clonotype. J is TRBJ2-1 and V is TRBV7-2; possibly TRBD2 for D (6 bases). Germline V gives CDR1 SGHTA, CDR2 FQGNSA. Trimming took off 2 bases at V and 4 bases at J, with 15 bases between the two ends. CDR3 length: 16 residues. The DNA of the CDR3 is TGTGCCAGCAGCTTATTGTCGACTAGTATATACAATGAGCAGTTCTTC. It is translated as CASSLLSTSIYNEQFF.

This clonotype was seen many times. The chain joins TRBV28 to TRBJ2-4; the D is unclear. The V end lost 10 bases, the J end lost 0 bases, and 10 bases lay between the germline ends. CDR3 length: 13 amino acids. CDR1 and CDR2 (germline): MDHEN, SYDVKM. CDR3 DNA: TGTGCCACCAGACTTGTAGCCAAAAACATTCAGTACTTC. Protein: CATRLVAKNIQYF.